The source of this T cell receptor beta chain is a study of OX40 agonist ivuxolimab in advanced cancers. Study-level information: Those treated in dose escalation had hepatocellular carcinoma, melanoma, renal cell cancer or head and neck cancer.

Some clones are missing from TCRdb's copy, which holds only in-frame ones; the method was immunoSEQ multiplex PCR. The table lists tens of thousands of clones, 75% to 95% of them singletons. For this clone: Antigen specificity is unknown.

Study-wide results and caveats: More expanded clones were found, on average, in CD8+ than in CD4+ T cells.

Germline V lookup: CDR1 GTSNPN, CDR2 SVGIG (reference sequence). Trimming pared 0 bases from V and 1 base from J, leaving 9 bases between. CDR3 length: 14 amino acids. The genes are TRBV30 and TRBJ1-1; D gene unclear. The input for sequencing was CD4+ or CD8+ T cells sorted from blood, taken in a trial of the OX40 agonist ivuxolimab. The sequence was collected from an adult with an advanced solid tumor such as melanoma, head and neck, liver or kidney cancer. CDR3 nucleotide sequence: TGTGCCTGGAGTGTAGTCCCCTCGAACACTGAAGCTTTCTTT. It translates to CAWSVVPSNTEAFF. Filled out from reference TRBV30 and TRBJ1-1, the complete variable domain reads SQTIHQWPATLVQPVGSPLSLECTVEGTSNPNLYWYRQAAGRGLQLLFYSVGIGQISSEVPQNLSASRPQDRQFILSSKKLLLSDSGFYLCAWSVVPSNTEAFFGQGTRLTVV.